A selection of T cell receptor beta chains follows, all from one sample in a study of radiotherapy plus CTLA-4 blockade in lung cancer. The repertoire was sequenced with immunoSEQ multiplex PCR; TCRdb's copy has only in-frame clones and lacks some. This sample yields over 100,000 clones, of which about 80% are seen a single time; around 3% belongs to the top ten. Sequences were derived from peripheral blood, sampled from a patient treated with radiotherapy plus ipilimumab. The source is a human donor with non-small cell lung cancer that progressed on radiotherapy plus ipilimumab. Some clones in this sample may be carry-over from other donors' samples. Each CDR3 is given without its conserved first and last residue.

V: TRBV28; CDR3: ASSRDRGGYGYT
V: TRBV5-1; CDR3: ASSLVSGGPAGELF
V: TRBV7-2; CDR3: ASSRLAGGPDALEQY
V: TRBV19; CDR3: ASSMFGGDSNQPQH
V: TRBV5-1; CDR3: ASSLANILAGASSTDTQY
V: TRBV10-3; CDR3: AISEGINQPQH
V: TRBV6-6; CDR3: ASSYSTGTEAF
V: TRBV19; CDR3: ASSLDRGRWNTIY
V: TRBV21-1; CDR3: ASSKFTGSYEQY
V: TRBV14; CDR3: ASSQDVRGYTEAF
V: TRBV27; CDR3: ASSFTGRVNEQF
V: TRBV5-4; CDR3: ASSGRLAEFGEQY
V: TRBV2; CDR3: ASNAPTATSTDTQY
V: TRBV10-1; CDR3: ASGRDRAKSYEQY
V: TRBV6-4; CDR3: ASSADRVSTEAF
V: TRBV15; CDR3: ATSRDLDTEAF
V: TRBV5-6; CDR3: ASSYLDSYNSPLH
V: TRBV5-1; CDR3: ASSLGTLSYEQY
V: TRBV18; CDR3: ASSPTDSFGYT
V: TRBV2; CDR3: ASSEGGGPWLDEKLF
V: TRBV5-1; CDR3: ASSLALGGTGELF
V: TRBV6-4; CDR3: ASSDTSGGADTQY
V: TRBV2; CDR3: ASTLATDTQY
V: TRBV19; CDR3: ASSRTSGGPRIYEQY
V: TRBV4-3; CDR3: ASSQEPIWAGGSSYEQY
V: TRBV6-1; CDR3: ASNLSGSNQPQH
V: TRBV27; CDR3: ASSLRGRGNTEAF
V: TRBV6-5; CDR3: ASSEEAENTGELF
V: TRBV18; CDR3: ASSPRLRTGENTEAF
V: TRBV7-8; CDR3: ASSLSSDQPQH
V: TRBV5-1; CDR3: ASSDPQGSTEKLF
V: TRBV2; CDR3: ASSDFRGMNTEAF
V: TRBV12-5; CDR3: ASAVSDGYYGYT
V: TRBV6-5; CDR3: ASAGSLRGYT
V: TRBV7-2; CDR3: ASSLAGRTF
V: TRBV4-3; CDR3: ASSQDKDRGRPTNEKLF
V: TRBV5-5; CDR3: ASSGAEGHPNYEQY
V: TRBV7-3; CDR3: ASSLAGYSYEQY
V: TRBV11-1; CDR3: ASSKSRVPSYEQY
V: TRBV9; CDR3: ASSPQPNYGYT
V: TRBV28; CDR3: ASSLLSGDSYNEQF
V: TRBV7-2; CDR3: ASSLVAGGPSLYEQY
V: TRBV21-1; CDR3: ASSKAPRRVFGYGYT
V: TRBV27; CDR3: ATSEGGYSYEQY
V: TRBV7-3; CDR3: ASSAQGALFETQY
V: TRBV19; CDR3: ASIGGETANTGELF
V: TRBV7-9; CDR3: ATTGTDSSYEQY
V: TRBV9; CDR3: ASSVLNGGGTDTQY
V: TRBV2; CDR3: ASSRQGEGQPQH
V: TRBV7-3; CDR3: ASSSNSVETQY
V: TRBV18; CDR3: ASSKKDRGDYNEQF
V: TRBV4-2; CDR3: ASSQEVEGSSYEQY
V: TRBV29-1; CDR3: SVRPRATSSYEQY
V: TRBV6-5; CDR3: ASSYSTDSYEQY